This TCR beta chain was documented in a study of cytomegalovirus exposure and HLA in healthy donors. The primer mix had 60 Vbeta and 13 Jbeta primers. Sequenced by immunoSEQ multiplex PCR; TCRdb stores in-frame clones only, minus some. The table records roughly 110,000 clones, roughly two thirds of them present only once. CDR1 is MDHEN and CDR2 is SYDVKM in the germline V gene. CDR3 size: 13 residues. The J segment lost 7 bases and the V segment lost 3 bases, leaving 0 bases of the junction unmatched. The sequence came from a woman aged 25-40 years in good health and CMV-seronegative. This chain links TRBV28 with TRBJ2-2, with 9 bases identical to TRBD1. The sequenced material came from PBMCs. The CDR3 nucleotides are TGTGCCAGCAGTTTGACAGGGGGCGGGGAGCTGTTTTTT. Translated, it gives CASSLTGGGELFF. The variable domain in full, completed from reference TRBV28 and TRBJ2-2, reads DVKVTQSSRYLVKRTGEKVFLECVQDMDHENMFWYRQDPGLGLRLIYFSYDVKMKEKGDIPEGYSVSREKKERFSLILESASTNQTSMYLCASSLTGGGELFFGEGSRLTVL.